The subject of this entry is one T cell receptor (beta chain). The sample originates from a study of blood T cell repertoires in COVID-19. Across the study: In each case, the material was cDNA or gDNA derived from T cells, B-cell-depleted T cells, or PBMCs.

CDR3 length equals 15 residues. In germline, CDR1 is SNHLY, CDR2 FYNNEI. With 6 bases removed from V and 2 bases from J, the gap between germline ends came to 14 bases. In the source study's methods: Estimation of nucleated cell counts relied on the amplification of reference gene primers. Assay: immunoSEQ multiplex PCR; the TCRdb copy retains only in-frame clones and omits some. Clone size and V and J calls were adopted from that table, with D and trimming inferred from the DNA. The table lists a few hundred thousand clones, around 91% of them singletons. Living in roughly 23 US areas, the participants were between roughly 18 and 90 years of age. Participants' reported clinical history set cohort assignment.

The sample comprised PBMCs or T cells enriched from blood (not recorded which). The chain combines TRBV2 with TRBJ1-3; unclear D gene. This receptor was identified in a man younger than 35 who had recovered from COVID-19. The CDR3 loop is CASSPDMNAGNTIYF. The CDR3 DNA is TGTGCCAGCAGCCCCGACATGAACGCTGGAAACACCATATATTTT. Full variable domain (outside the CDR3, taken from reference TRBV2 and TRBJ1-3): EPEVTQTPSHQVTQMGQEVILRCVPISNHLYFYWYRQILGQKVEFLVSFYNNEISEKSEIFDDQFSVERPDGSNFTLKIRSTKLEDSAMYFCASSPDMNAGNTIYFGEGSWLTVV.